This T cell receptor beta chain was recorded in a study of identical twins. Germline trimming cut 7 bases from V and 2 bases from J; bases unmatched to any gene: 9. The germline CDR1 and CDR2 sequences are SQVTM and ANQGSEA. This CDR3 comprises 16 residues. Each CDR3 protein gets one entry after TCRdb re-called the 5' RACE reads with MiXCR. The repertoire holds about 570,000 distinct CDR3 sequences, just under 10% seen once, with under 3% in the top ten. This clonotype was detected ten times or more. The same data also went into a second study, on yellow fever vaccine responses in identical twins.

The sample comprised PBMCs. The chain has TRBV29-1 and TRBJ2-5, with 14 nucleotides matching TRBD2. This clonotype originated in a woman aged 18-35 years in good health. The CDR3 loop is CSAGTSGRGVQETQYF. CDR3 in DNA: TGCAGCGCAGGGACTAGCGGGAGAGGGGTTCAAGAGACCCAGTACTTC.